Given below is one T cell receptor beta chain in context. Its antigen remains unknown. Replicate PCRs were loaded with approximately 300 ng DNA from unsorted PBMC, around 30,000 T cell genomes. In the authors' workflow: There were no quality scores in the junction-only immunoSEQ sequences, so filtering differed. Profiled with immunoSEQ multiplex PCR; TCRdb holds only in-frame clones, not every one. The V and J calls and clone size come from that table; D and trimming were worked out from the DNA. The sample carries under 600,000 clones, around 77% recorded once. V was clipped by 7 bases and J by 1 base, with 10 bases between them. The CDR3 is made up of 13 amino acids. CDR1 SNHLY and CDR2 FYNNEI come from the germline V gene. This sample is drawn from a study of shared clonotypes between healthy human individuals. General study points: The study sampled only blood, and tissue repertoires likely differ.

This TCR was sampled from a woman aged 40 to 50 in good health. Some clones in this sample may be carry-over from other donors' samples. The chain uses TRBV2 and TRBJ2-5, with no clear D. Sequenced: PBMCs. CDR3 protein: CASTELTQETQYF. The CDR3 DNA is TGTGCCAGCACGGAACTAACCCAAGAGACCCAGTACTTC.